These 27 T cell receptor beta chains originate from one sample sequenced in a study of PD-1 blockade in mismatch repair-deficient tumors. Clones were read by immunoSEQ multiplex PCR, and TCRdb kept only the in-frame ones, dropping some. The table lists roughly 960 clones, roughly 78% of them singletons. The time point denotes: archival surgical resection tumor tissue. This material consisted of primary tumor tissue, taken from a patient treated with pembrolizumab. The source is an adult with mismatch repair-deficient cancer.

The chain recombines TRBV18 with TRBJ2-2; 10 bases are a match to TRBD2. This CDR3 is 16 amino acids long. Trimming cost V 7 bases and J 2 bases; bases outside gene matches: 7. Looked up from germline, CDR1 is KGHSH and CDR2 is LQKENI. CDR3 residues: CASCPSGSENTGELFF. The CDR3 coding sequence is TGTGCCAGCTGTCCTAGCGGGAGTGAAAACACCGGGGAGCTGTTTTTT.

The chain is built from TRBV5-7 and TRBJ2-7; D is possibly TRBD1 or TRBD2 (5 bases each). TRBV5-7 is filed as an ORF, its function uncertain. CDR3 length equals 15 residues. V was trimmed by 2 bases and J by 6 bases, leaving 18 bases between them. The CDR3 region has the DNA TGTGCCAGCAGCTTTGGGGGACCGAAAAAAAGCGAGCAGTACTTC. It yields the protein CASSFGGPKKSEQYF.

J is TRBJ2-2 and V is TRBV30, with no clear D. The CDR3 sequence is 13 residues long. Germline CDR1 reads GTSNPN; CDR2 reads SVGIG (reference sequence). Trimming left V 0 bases short and J 7 bases short, with 9 bases between. As DNA, the CDR3 is TGTGCCTGGAGTGTCGGTACAGTCGGGGAGCTGTTTTTT. Translation gives CAWSVGTVGELFF.

The chain recombines TRBV15 with TRBJ2-5; TRBD2 aligns across 7 bases. Looked up from germline, CDR1 is LNHNV and CDR2 is YYDKDF (reference sequence). V lost 0 bases and J lost 1; bases outside the gene matches: 5. This CDR3 is built from 16 residues. CDR3 sequence: CATSRDLASGQETQYF. The CDR3 nucleotides are TGTGCCACCAGCAGAGATTTGGCTAGCGGCCAAGAGACCCAGTACTTC.

The rearrangement joins TRBV28 to TRBJ2-1; D remains ambiguous. V was cut by 3 bases and J by 7 bases, with 7 bases left in between. Germline CDR1 reads MDHEN; CDR2 reads SYDVKM. The CDR3 runs 12 residues. The chain's CDR3 is CASSLLRNEQFF. As DNA, the CDR3 is TGTGCCAGCAGTTTGCTAAGGAATGAGCAGTTCTTC.

This clone was picked up a small number of times. The chain combines TRBV5-1 with TRBJ1-1; D is unresolved. Looked up from germline, CDR1 is SGHRS and CDR2 is YFSETQ. The CDR3 runs 13 residues. V lost 2 bases and J lost 1, with 6 bases in between. CDR3 DNA sequence: TGCGCCAGCAGCTTAGAGGAGAACACTGAAGCTTTCTTT. This encodes CASSLEENTEAFF. Together with reference TRBV5-1 and TRBJ1-1, the CDR3 gives the full variable domain: KAGVTQTPRYLIKTRGQQVTLSCSPISGHRSVSWYQQTPGQGLQFLFEYFSETQRNKGNFPGRFSGRQFSNSRSEMNVSTLELGDSALYLCASSLEENTEAFFGQGTRLTVV.

The chain recombines TRBV29-1 with TRBJ1-1; D call uncertain. CDR1 is SQVTM and CDR2 is ANQGSEA in the germline V gene. The CDR3 is 13 amino acids. Trimming stripped 7 bases from V and 1 base from J, with 13 bases between. Here the CDR3 reads CSGKDAQNTEAFF. CDR3 coding DNA: TGCAGCGGCAAAGACGCCCAGAACACTGAAGCTTTCTTT.

This clone has only one observation. The chain is built from TRBV6-5 and TRBJ1-1; D not certain. The ends were cut back, 6 bases at V and 1 base at J, with 6 bases in the middle. CDR1 and CDR2 (germline): MNHEY, SVGAGI. This CDR3 comprises 12 residues. The CDR3 DNA is TGTGCCAGCAGGGAGGGGAACACTGAAGCTTTCTTT. Protein product: CASREGNTEAFF.

The CDR3 loop is CASSEAGTGNTEAFF. CDR3 bases: TGTGCCAGCAGTGAAGCGGGGACGGGGAACACTGAAGCTTTCTTT. V and J are TRBV2 and TRBJ1-1, with D perhaps TRBD1 (5 bases). CDR1 is SNHLY, CDR2 FYNNEI, per germline. V was cut by 0 bases and J by 1 base, with 9 bases left in between. The CDR3 has 15 amino acids.

This clone was seen only once. The chain is built from TRBV27 and TRBJ2-1; 9 nucleotides line up with TRBD1. Per germline, CDR1 MNHEY and CDR2 SMNVEV (reference sequence). The length of the CDR3 is 14 residues. The V and J ends lost 8 bases and 7 bases, in that order; junction bases with no gene match: 9. The CDR3, as DNA: TGTGCCAGCGCACAGGGGGCAGCCGAGAATGAGCAGTTCTTC. The encoded protein is CASAQGAAENEQFF.

The chain carries TRBV6-5 and TRBJ1-5, with D uncertain. The CDR3 loop spans 13 amino acids. The germline V and J ends were trimmed by 7 bases and 0 bases, with 7 bases remaining between them. In germline, CDR1 is MNHEY, CDR2 SVGAGI. Written as DNA, the CDR3 is TGTGCCAGCACCCAAGGTAGCAATCAGCCCCAGCATTTT. This codes for CASTQGSNQPQHF.

In this sample, this clone turned up a few times. The chain employs TRBV29-1 and TRBJ2-2, with D possibly being TRBD1 (6 bases). This CDR3 spans 12 amino acids. V was shortened by 7 bases and J by 1 base, with 7 bases between the two germline ends. Germline loops: CDR1 SQVTM, CDR2 ANQGSEA. The CDR3 region is CSGGQNTGELFF. CDR3 DNA: TGCAGCGGGGGGCAGAACACCGGGGAGCTGTTTTTT.

The V call is TRBV6-5, the J call TRBJ2-7; the match to TRBD1 covers 8 bases. Trimming removed 5 bases from V and 4 bases from J; junction bases left unmatched: 7. The CDR3 is 14 amino acids. Germline CDR1 MNHEY, CDR2 SVGAGI. The CDR3 region has the DNA TGTGCCAGCAGTACCGGACAGGGTCGGTACGAGCAGTACTTC. It specifies CASSTGQGRYEQYF.

The V gene is TRBV6-6, the J gene TRBJ2-7, with 7 bases matching TRBD2. The junction had 0 bases not matched to a gene; V was cut back by 2 bases and J by 2 bases. The CDR3 consists of 13 residues. Germline V gene sequence: CDR1 MNHNY, CDR2 SVGAGI (reference sequence). The CDR3 loop reads CASSYSGTYEQYF. CDR3 bases: TGTGCCAGCAGTTACAGCGGGACCTACGAGCAGTACTTC.

This chain connects TRBV28 to TRBJ1-1, with no clear D. This CDR3 has 14 amino acids. V shed 7 bases and J shed 0 bases, with 12 bases lying between them. CDR1 MDHEN and CDR2 SYDVKM come from the germline V gene. CDR3 sequence (DNA): TGTGCCAGCACCCTGACCTCCGTGAACACTGAAGCTTTCTTT. This gives the protein CASTLTSVNTEAFF.

The chain carries TRBV14 and TRBJ2-7; TRBD1 matches at 7 bases. The CDR3 contains 13 residues. Germline V gives CDR1 SGHDN, CDR2 FVKESK. J lost 3 bases, V lost 4 bases, and 3 bases had no gene match. The CDR3: CASSLAGGYEQYF. The CDR3 DNA reads TGTGCCAGCAGCCTCGCAGGGGGCTACGAGCAGTACTTC. The whole variable domain, filled in from reference TRBV14 and TRBJ2-7, reads EAGVTQFPSHSVIEKGQTVTLRCDPISGHDNLYWYRRVMGKEIKFLLHFVKESKQDESGMPNNRFLAERTGGTYSTLKVQPAELEDSGVYFCASSLAGGYEQYFGPGTRLTVT.

This chain links TRBV6-1 with TRBJ2-7; TRBD2 matches at 7 bases. CDR3 length equals 10 residues. J was trimmed by 6 bases and V by 8 bases; bases with no gene match: 1. Germline lookup yields CDR1 MNHNS and CDR2 SASEGT. The CDR3 is CASVAGEQYF. The DNA of the CDR3 is TGTGCCAGCGTAGCGGGCGAGCAGTACTTC.

In DNA, the CDR3 is TGTGCCAGCAGCGTATGGACAGCTTACGAGCAGTACTTC. It codes for CASSVWTAYEQYF. V gene TRBV5-4 combines with J gene TRBJ2-7, with D possibly TRBD1 on 6 matching bases. Trimming stripped 4 bases from V and 4 bases from J, with 12 bases between. The germline gives CDR1 SGHNT, CDR2 YYREEE (reference sequence). The CDR3 spans 13 residues.

The chain combines TRBV10-3 with TRBJ1-1; D gene ambiguous. V lost 8 bases and J 0 bases, leaving 10 bases between the germline ends. The CDR3 covers 13 residues. The V gene's germline CDR1 is ENHRY and CDR2 SYGVKD. This CDR3 reads CAICKGMNTEAFF. CDR3 DNA sequence: TGTGCCATCTGTAAAGGGATGAACACTGAAGCTTTCTTT.

The chain joins TRBV9 to TRBJ1-3; possible D gene TRBD1, 6 bases. Germline V gene lookup returns CDR1 SGDLS and CDR2 YYNGEE. The CDR3 is 15 amino acids. Trimming took 4 bases from V and 0 from J, leaving 11 bases between them. CDR3 sequence (DNA): TGTGCCAGCAGCCTAACAGGGAACTCTGGAAACACCATATATTTT. It encodes CASSLTGNSGNTIYF.

V usage is TRBV19 and J usage is TRBJ1-1; D unresolved. This CDR3 spans 13 amino acids. CDR1 is LNHDA and CDR2 is SQIVND in the germline V gene (reference sequence). Trimming pared 3 bases from V and 1 base from J, leaving 6 bases between. This CDR3 reads CASSMLENTEAFF. The CDR3, as DNA: TGTGCCAGTAGTATGCTGGAGAACACTGAAGCTTTCTTT.

The gene calls are TRBV2 and TRBJ2-1; D may be TRBD2 (7 bases). This CDR3 has 14 residues. Trimming took 1 base from V and 8 from J, leaving 12 bases between them. Looked up from germline, CDR1 is SNHLY and CDR2 is FYNNEI. The CDR3 DNA reads as TGTGCCAGCAGTGAAGAGGGAGGGGGGGATGAGCAGTTCTTC. It specifies CASSEEGGGDEQFF.

V gene TRBV6-1 combines with J gene TRBJ2-7; 7 bases align to TRBD2. With 8 bases clipped from V and 0 bases from J, the junction kept 10 bases outside the gene matches. Per the germline V gene, CDR1 is MNHNS and CDR2 is SASEGT. This CDR3 contains 15 residues. For the CDR3, the DNA is TGTGCCAGCGTGGGGGACTACTCGACCTCCTACGAGCAGTACTTC. Encoded protein: CASVGDYSTSYEQYF.

CDR3 nucleotide sequence: TGTGCCAGCAGTGTATTCTGGGTCGGCAGCAATCAGCCCCAGCATTTT. Its translation is CASSVFWVGSNQPQHF. The chain uses TRBV6-1 and TRBJ1-5; no firm D call. V dropped 4 bases and J dropped 1 base, with 14 bases sitting between them. CDR1 and CDR2 from the germline V gene are MNHNS and SASEGT. The CDR3 totals 16 residues.

The CDR3 loop reads CASSPRTERGYGYTF. DNA of the CDR3: TGTGCCAGTAGTCCCCGGACAGAGAGGGGTTATGGCTACACCTTC. This chain uses TRBV19 with TRBJ1-2; D might be TRBD1 (6 bases). This CDR3 has 15 residues. Deletions cut 5 bases from V and 5 bases from J, with 18 bases between. Germline-derived CDR1 and CDR2 are LNHDA and SQIVND (reference sequence).

The chain recombines TRBV7-9 with TRBJ1-1; possible D gene TRBD1, 6 bases. Germline lookup yields CDR1 SEHNR and CDR2 FQNEAQ (reference sequence). Trimming left V 4 bases short and J 7 bases short, with 16 bases between. There are 14 residues in the CDR3. DNA for the CDR3: TGTGCCAGCAGCTCCAACAGGGATGCATATGAAGCTTTCTTT. Translation: CASSSNRDAYEAFF.

The rearrangement uses TRBV21-1 and TRBJ1-5. TRBV21-1 is given as a pseudogene. The CDR3 extends over 15 amino acids. Here the CDR3 DNA reads TGTGCCAGCAGCAAAATTTGGGGTCGGGGTCAGCCCCAGCATTTT. It encodes CASSKIWGRGQPQHF.